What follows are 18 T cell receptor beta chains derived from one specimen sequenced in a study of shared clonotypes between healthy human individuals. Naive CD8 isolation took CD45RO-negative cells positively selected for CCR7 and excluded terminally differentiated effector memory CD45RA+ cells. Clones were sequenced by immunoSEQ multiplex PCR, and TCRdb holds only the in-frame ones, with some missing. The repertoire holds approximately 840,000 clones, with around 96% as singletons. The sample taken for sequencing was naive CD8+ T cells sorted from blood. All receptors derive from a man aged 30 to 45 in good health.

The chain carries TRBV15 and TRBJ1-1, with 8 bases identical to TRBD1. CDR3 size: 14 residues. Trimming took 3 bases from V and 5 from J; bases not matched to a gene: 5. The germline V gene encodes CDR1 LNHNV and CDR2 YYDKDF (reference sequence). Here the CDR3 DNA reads TGTGCCACCAGCAGTAACAGGGGGGGTACTGAAGCTTTCTTT. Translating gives CATSSNRGGTEAFF. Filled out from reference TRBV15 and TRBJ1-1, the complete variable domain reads DAMVIQNPRYQVTQFGKPVTLSCSQTLNHNVMYWYQQKSSQAPKLLFHYYDKDFNNEADTPDNFQSRRPNTSFCFLDIRSPGLGDTAMYLCATSSNRGGTEAFFGQGTRLTVV.

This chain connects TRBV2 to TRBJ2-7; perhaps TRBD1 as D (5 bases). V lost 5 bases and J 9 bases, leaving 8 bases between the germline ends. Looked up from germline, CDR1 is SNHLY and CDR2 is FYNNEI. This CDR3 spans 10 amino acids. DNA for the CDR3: TGTGCCAGCAGTATGGGGCGGCAGTACTTC. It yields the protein CASSMGRQYF.

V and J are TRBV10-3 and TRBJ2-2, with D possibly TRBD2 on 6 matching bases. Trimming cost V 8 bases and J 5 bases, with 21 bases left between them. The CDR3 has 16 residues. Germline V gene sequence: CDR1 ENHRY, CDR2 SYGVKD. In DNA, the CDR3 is TGTGCCATCCCCTCCGGGAGAGATGGTACGACCGGGGAGCTGTTTTTT. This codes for CAIPSGRDGTTGELFF.

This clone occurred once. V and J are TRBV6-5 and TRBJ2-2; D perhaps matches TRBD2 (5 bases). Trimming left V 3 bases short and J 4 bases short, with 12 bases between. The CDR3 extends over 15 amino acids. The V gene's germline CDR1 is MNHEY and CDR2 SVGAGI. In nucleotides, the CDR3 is TGTGCCAGCAGTTATGCGACGGCGGGCACCGGGGAGCTGTTTTTT. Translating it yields CASSYATAGTGELFF.

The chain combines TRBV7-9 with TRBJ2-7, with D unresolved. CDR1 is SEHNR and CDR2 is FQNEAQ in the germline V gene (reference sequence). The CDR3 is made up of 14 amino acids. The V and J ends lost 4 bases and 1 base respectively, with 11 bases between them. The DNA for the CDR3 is TGTGCCAGCAGCTCCGCTCTAGTTTCCTACGAGCAGTACTTC. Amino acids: CASSSALVSYEQYF. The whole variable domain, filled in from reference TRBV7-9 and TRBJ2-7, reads DTGVSQNPRHKITKRGQNVTFRCDPISEHNRLYWYRQTLGQGPEFLTYFQNEAQLEKSRLLSDRFSAERPKGSFSTLEIQRTEQGDSAMYLCASSSALVSYEQYFGPGTRLTVT.

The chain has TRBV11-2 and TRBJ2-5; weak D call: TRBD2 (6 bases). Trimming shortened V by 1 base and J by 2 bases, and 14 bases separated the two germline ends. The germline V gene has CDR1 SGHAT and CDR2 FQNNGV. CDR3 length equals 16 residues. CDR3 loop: CASSLVGGRRQETQYF. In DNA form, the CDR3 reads TGTGCCAGCAGCTTAGTGGGGGGACGTCGGCAAGAGACCCAGTACTTC.

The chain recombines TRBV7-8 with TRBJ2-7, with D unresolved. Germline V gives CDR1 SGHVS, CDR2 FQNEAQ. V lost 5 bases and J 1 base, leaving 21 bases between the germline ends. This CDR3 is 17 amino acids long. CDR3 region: CASSPYPLITYSYEQYF. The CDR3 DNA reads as TGTGCCAGCAGCCCCTACCCCCTGATTACATATTCCTACGAGCAGTACTTC.

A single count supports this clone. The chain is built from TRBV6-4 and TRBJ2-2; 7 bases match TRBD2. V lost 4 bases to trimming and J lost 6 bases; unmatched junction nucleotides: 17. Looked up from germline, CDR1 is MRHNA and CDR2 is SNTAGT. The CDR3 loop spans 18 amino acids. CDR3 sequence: CASSVPQIFGLVAGELFF. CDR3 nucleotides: TGTGCCAGCAGTGTACCCCAGATTTTCGGACTAGTTGCCGGGGAGCTGTTTTTT.

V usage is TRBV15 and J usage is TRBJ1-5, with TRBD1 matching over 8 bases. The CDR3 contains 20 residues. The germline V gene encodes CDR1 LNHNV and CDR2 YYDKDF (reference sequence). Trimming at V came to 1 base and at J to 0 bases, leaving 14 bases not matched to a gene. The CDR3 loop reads CATSRADDRGPVYSNQPQHF. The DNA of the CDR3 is TGTGCCACCAGCAGAGCCGACGACAGGGGACCCGTATATAGCAATCAGCCCCAGCATTTT.

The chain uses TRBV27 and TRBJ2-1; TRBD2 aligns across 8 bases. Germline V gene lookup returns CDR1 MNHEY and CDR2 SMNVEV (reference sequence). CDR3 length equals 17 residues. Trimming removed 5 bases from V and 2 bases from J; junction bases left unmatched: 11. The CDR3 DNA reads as TGTGCCAGCAGTCCAGGGAGGGGACTAGGACCCTACAATGAGCAGTTCTTC. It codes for CASSPGRGLGPYNEQFF.

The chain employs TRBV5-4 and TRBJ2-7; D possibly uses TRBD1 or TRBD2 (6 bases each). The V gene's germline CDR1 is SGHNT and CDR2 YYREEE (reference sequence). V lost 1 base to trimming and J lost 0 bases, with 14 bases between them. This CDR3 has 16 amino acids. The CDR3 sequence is CASSLRGGTSSYEQYF. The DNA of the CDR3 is TGTGCCAGCAGCTTGAGAGGGGGGACAAGCTCCTACGAGCAGTACTTC.

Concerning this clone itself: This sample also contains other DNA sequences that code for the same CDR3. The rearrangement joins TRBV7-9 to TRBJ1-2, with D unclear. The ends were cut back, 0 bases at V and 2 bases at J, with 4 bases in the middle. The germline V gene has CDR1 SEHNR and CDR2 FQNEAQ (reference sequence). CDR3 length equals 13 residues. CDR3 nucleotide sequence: TGTGCCAGCAGCTTAGCAGCAAACTATGGCTACACCTTC. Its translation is CASSLAANYGYTF.

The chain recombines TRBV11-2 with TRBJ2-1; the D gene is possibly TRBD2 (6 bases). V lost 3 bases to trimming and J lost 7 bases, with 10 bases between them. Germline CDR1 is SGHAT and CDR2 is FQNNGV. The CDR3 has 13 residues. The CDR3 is CASSLDYPNEQFF. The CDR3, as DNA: TGTGCCAGCAGCTTGGACTATCCTAATGAGCAGTTCTTC.

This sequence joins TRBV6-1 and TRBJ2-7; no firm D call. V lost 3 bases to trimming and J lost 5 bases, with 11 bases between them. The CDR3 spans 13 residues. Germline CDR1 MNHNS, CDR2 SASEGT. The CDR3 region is CASSDQILHEQYF. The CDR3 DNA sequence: TGTGCCAGCAGTGACCAGATCCTCCACGAGCAGTACTTC.

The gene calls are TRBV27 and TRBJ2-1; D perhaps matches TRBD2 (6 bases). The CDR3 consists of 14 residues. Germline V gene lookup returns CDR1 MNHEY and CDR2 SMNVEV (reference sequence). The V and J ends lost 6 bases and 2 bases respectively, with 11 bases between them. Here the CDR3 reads CASSGTPTYNEQFF. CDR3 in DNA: TGTGCCAGCAGCGGGACTCCTACCTACAATGAGCAGTTCTTC.

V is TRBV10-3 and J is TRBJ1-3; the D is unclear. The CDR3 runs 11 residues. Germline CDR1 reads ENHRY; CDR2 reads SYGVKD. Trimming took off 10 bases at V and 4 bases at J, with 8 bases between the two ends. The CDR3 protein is CANKGGNTIYF. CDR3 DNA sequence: TGTGCCAACAAAGGAGGAAACACCATATATTTT.

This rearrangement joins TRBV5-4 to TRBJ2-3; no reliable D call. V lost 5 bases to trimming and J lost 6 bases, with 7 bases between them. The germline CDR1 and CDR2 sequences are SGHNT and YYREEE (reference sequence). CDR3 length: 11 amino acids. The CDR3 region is CASRGPDTQYF. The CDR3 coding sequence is TGTGCCAGCAGAGGTCCGGATACGCAGTATTTT.

The CDR3 nucleotides are TGTGCCAGCAGTCTAGGGGTAGGAAATCAGCCCCAGCATTTT. Translating gives CASSLGVGNQPQHF. V gene TRBV6-5 combines with J gene TRBJ1-5; possible D gene TRBD1, 5 bases. The CDR3 loop spans 14 amino acids. Trimming stripped 5 bases from V and 4 bases from J, with 12 bases between. The germline V gene has CDR1 MNHEY and CDR2 SVGAGI.